This entry is about one TCR beta chain. A single record per CDR3 protein comes from TCRdb applying MiXCR to the RT-PCR reads. The table has under 750,000 distinct CDR3 sequences, 10% to 15% seen once. CDR3 length: 16 amino acids. Germline assignment: CDR1 LNHNV and CDR2 YYDKDF (reference sequence). V was shortened by 0 bases and J by 1 base, with 10 bases between the two germline ends. The data derive from a study of response to subunit inactivated influenza vaccine. This TCR was sampled from a man aged 45 to 65 who received an inactivated influenza vaccine. V gene TRBV15 combines with J gene TRBJ1-3, with a possible D match to TRBD1 (5 bases). The material was PBMCs from blood, obtained on the day of vaccination. The CDR3 DNA sequence: TGTGCCACCAGCAGAGACAGGGCCCGGTCTGGAAACACCATATATTTT. Translated, it gives CATSRDRARSGNTIYF.